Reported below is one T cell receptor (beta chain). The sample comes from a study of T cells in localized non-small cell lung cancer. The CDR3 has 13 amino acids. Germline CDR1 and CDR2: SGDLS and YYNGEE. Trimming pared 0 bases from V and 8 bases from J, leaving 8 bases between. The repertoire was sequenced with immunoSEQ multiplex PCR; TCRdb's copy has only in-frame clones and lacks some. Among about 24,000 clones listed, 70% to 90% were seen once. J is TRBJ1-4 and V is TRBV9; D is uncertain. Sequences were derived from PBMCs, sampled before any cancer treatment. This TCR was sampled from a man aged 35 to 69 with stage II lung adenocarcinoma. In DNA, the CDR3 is TGTGCCAGCAGCGTAGTAAGTGGGGAAAAACTGTTTTTT. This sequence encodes CASSVVSGEKLFF.